The present entry profiles one T cell receptor beta chain with its context. Antigen: not known. This sample was taken from a study of T cell responses to AZD1222 COVID-19 vaccine. Study observations and caveats: CD4 TCRs linked to vaccination spanned spike, dominating at 160-218 and 743-854. It was only 6 or 7 AZD1222 recipients who were seropositive at baseline.

Germline loops: CDR1 MNHEY, CDR2 SVGEGT. The length of the CDR3 is 15 residues. V shed 2 bases and J shed 2 bases, with 10 bases lying between them. Generated by immunoSEQ multiplex PCR, the TCRdb table keeps only in-frame clones and is missing some. The sample records 180,000 or so clones, about 91% being singletons. The TCR originated in an adult who received the AZD1222 COVID-19 vaccine. This chain joins TRBV6-2 or TRBV6-3 and TRBJ1-5; weak D call: TRBD1 (6 bases). Material: peripheral blood, obtained 28 days after the second AZD1222 dose. CDR3 sequence: CASSYQDSRNQPQHF. DNA of the CDR3: TGTGCCAGCAGTTACCAGGACAGCCGCAATCAGCCCCAGCATTTT.